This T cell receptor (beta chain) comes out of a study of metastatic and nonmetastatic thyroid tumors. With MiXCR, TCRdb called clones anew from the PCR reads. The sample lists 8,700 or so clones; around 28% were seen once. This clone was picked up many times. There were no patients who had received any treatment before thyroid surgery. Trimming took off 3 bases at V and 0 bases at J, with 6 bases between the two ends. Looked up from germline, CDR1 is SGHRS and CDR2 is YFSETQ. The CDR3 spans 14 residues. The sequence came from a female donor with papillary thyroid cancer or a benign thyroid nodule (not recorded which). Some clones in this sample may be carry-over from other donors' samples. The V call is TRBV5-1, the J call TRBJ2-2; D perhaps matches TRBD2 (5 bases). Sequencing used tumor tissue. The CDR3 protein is CASSSGANTGELFF. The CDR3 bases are TGCGCCAGCAGCTCCGGGGCGAACACCGGGGAGCTGTTTTTT.